The 17 T cell receptor beta chains reported below all come from one sample, sequenced in a study of blood T cell repertoires in COVID-19. Profiling relied on immunoSEQ multiplex PCR, and the TCRdb table lists in-frame clones only, not all of them. Among some 300,000 clones listed, around 90% were seen once. The sample comprised PBMCs or T cells enriched from blood (not recorded which). The receptors were gathered from a woman aged 55 to 70 in a cohort exposed to, infected with or recovered from COVID-19 (not recorded which).

The CDR3 reads CASSRLLDRGGEAFF. Here the CDR3 DNA reads TGTGCCAGCAGTAGACTACTCGACAGGGGAGGTGAAGCTTTCTTT. The chain recombines TRBV27 with TRBJ1-1; 8 nucleotides match TRBD1. The CDR3 is 15 residues long. Unmatched junction bases numbered 12, after V lost 5 bases and J lost 7 bases. The V gene's germline CDR1 is MNHEY and CDR2 SMNVEV (reference sequence).

V and J are TRBV15 and TRBJ2-3; 11 positions agree with TRBD2. Germline-derived CDR1 and CDR2 are LNHNV and YYDKDF (reference sequence). The trim removed 2 bases at V and 6 bases at J, leaving 7 bases unmatched. The CDR3 has 16 amino acids. The CDR3, as DNA: TGTGCCACCAGCAGACTAACTAGCGGGAGAAATGATACGCAGTATTTT. This encodes CATSRLTSGRNDTQYF.

V is TRBV7-9 and J is TRBJ2-6, with D maybe TRBD1 (5 bases). The CDR3 sequence is 18 residues long. Germline CDR1 reads SEHNR; CDR2 reads FQNEAQ (reference sequence). The V end was cut by 5 bases, the J end by 0 bases, with 17 bases between. Here the CDR3 reads CASSRLVGQSSGANVLTF. CDR3 bases: TGTGCCAGCAGCCGCCTGGTGGGGCAGAGCTCTGGGGCCAACGTCCTGACTTTC.

The count of this clone is one. V is TRBV6-6 and J is TRBJ2-3, with 9 bases fitting TRBD2. The CDR3 has 15 residues. Looked up from germline, CDR1 is MNHNY and CDR2 is SVGAGI (reference sequence). V lost 6 bases to trimming and J lost 5 bases; unmatched junction nucleotides: 9. The CDR3 region is CASRSIAGAGDTQYF. The CDR3 nucleotides are TGTGCCAGCAGGTCCATAGCGGGAGCAGGAGATACGCAGTATTTT.

The chain carries TRBV29-1 and TRBJ2-2, with D possibly TRBD2 on 6 matching bases. CDR3 length: 15 amino acids. Trimming stripped 0 bases from V and 4 bases from J, with 12 bases between. Per the germline V gene, CDR1 is SQVTM and CDR2 is ANQGSEA. The CDR3 is CSVEDYAGITGELFF. DNA of the CDR3: TGCAGCGTTGAAGATTACGCGGGAATCACCGGGGAGCTGTTTTTT.

The chain uses TRBV28 and TRBJ2-3, with D tentatively TRBD1 (5 bases). V was clipped by 2 bases and J by 6 bases, with 15 bases between them. The CDR3 covers 15 residues. CDR1 MDHEN and CDR2 SYDVKM come from the germline V gene. CDR3 amino acids: CASSLPGPSSDTQYF. DNA for the CDR3: TGTGCCAGCAGTTTACCAGGGCCGTCGAGCGATACGCAGTATTTT.

This clone appeared a few times. The chain links TRBV19 to TRBJ2-3; D is undetermined. Germline V gives CDR1 LNHDA, CDR2 SQIVND (reference sequence). This CDR3 has 11 residues. V was clipped by 8 bases and J by 6 bases, with 9 bases between them. The CDR3 DNA is TGTGCCAGTGGCGACACGGATACGCAGTATTTT. Translating gives CASGDTDTQYF.

The chain recombines TRBV15 with TRBJ2-6, with D tentatively TRBD2 (6 bases). The V and J ends lost 6 bases and 1 base respectively, with 19 bases between them. Germline V lookup: CDR1 LNHNV, CDR2 YYDKDF (reference sequence). The CDR3 has 18 residues. CDR3 loop: CATSSKRDGGSGANVLTF. In DNA, the CDR3 is TGTGCCACCAGTTCGAAACGCGACGGGGGATCTGGGGCCAACGTCCTGACTTTC.

This clone was detected only a few times. The chain carries TRBV29-1 and TRBJ2-7; 10 nucleotides agree with TRBD1. CDR3 size: 13 residues. The J segment lost 5 bases and the V segment lost 6 bases, leaving 7 bases of the junction unmatched. Per the germline V gene, CDR1 is SQVTM and CDR2 is ANQGSEA. CDR3 DNA sequence: TGCAGCGTAAGGGACAGGGGCGTACACGAGCAGTACTTC. It encodes CSVRDRGVHEQYF.

The J gene is TRBJ2-1, the V gene TRBV11-1; 13 nucleotides agree with TRBD2. The ends lost 4 bases at V and 2 bases at J; junction bases unmatched: 2. The CDR3 sequence is 16 residues long. From germline, CDR1 is SGHAT and CDR2 FQDESV (reference sequence). CDR3 in amino acids: CASSWTSGSAYNEQFF. CDR3 in DNA: TGTGCCAGCAGCTGGACTAGCGGGAGTGCCTACAATGAGCAGTTCTTC.

The CDR3 sequence is CASSGSQGHTGELFF. As DNA, the CDR3 is TGCGCCAGCAGCGGTAGCCAGGGGCACACCGGGGAGCTGTTTTTT. V usage is TRBV5-1 and J usage is TRBJ2-2; TRBD1 is a possible D gene (6 bases). The V and J ends lost 4 bases and 3 bases respectively, with 13 bases between them. Germline CDR1 is SGHRS and CDR2 is YFSETQ. This CDR3 spans 15 amino acids. Full variable domain (rest looked up from reference TRBV5-1 and TRBJ2-2): KAGVTQTPRYLIKTRGQQVTLSCSPISGHRSVSWYQQTPGQGLQFLFEYFSETQRNKGNFPGRFSGRQFSNSRSEMNVSTLELGDSALYLCASSGSQGHTGELFFGEGSRLTVL.

This rearrangement joins TRBV14 to TRBJ1-1; 7 bases match TRBD1. CDR1 is SGHDN, CDR2 FVKESK, per germline. V dropped 4 bases and J dropped 0; count of bases not matched to a gene: 20. The CDR3 is 20 residues long. The CDR3 DNA reads as TGTGCCAGCAGCCTCACCGGGACAGTAGTGAAGAGCCCTATGAACACTGAAGCTTTCTTT. Translation gives CASSLTGTVVKSPMNTEAFF.

V is TRBV2 and J is TRBJ1-5, with no clear D. V was cut by 4 bases and J by 4 bases, with 11 bases left in between. CDR3 length equals 14 residues. Germline CDR1 is SNHLY and CDR2 is FYNNEI. The CDR3 reads CASSVSSLNQPQHF. For the CDR3, the DNA is TGTGCCAGCAGTGTCTCCAGTTTAAATCAGCCCCAGCATTTT.

The chain is built from TRBV18 and TRBJ2-1; 8 bases fit TRBD1. The V gene end was trimmed by 2 bases and the J gene end by 7 bases; junction bases not matched to a gene: 7. The CDR3 runs to 15 residues. In germline, CDR1 is KGHSH, CDR2 LQKENI. As DNA, the CDR3 is TGTGCCAGCTCACCAACCGGGACAGGAGCGAATGAGCAGTTCTTC. Translated, it gives CASSPTGTGANEQFF.

The chain carries TRBV7-3 and TRBJ2-2; D gene unclear. The CDR3 consists of 14 residues. Trimming shortened V by 5 bases and J by 3 bases, and 10 bases separated the two germline ends. Germline CDR1 reads SGHTA; CDR2 reads FQGTGA. The CDR3: CASSLLPHTGELFF. The CDR3 DNA follows: TGTGCCAGCAGCCTCCTCCCCCACACCGGGGAGCTGTTTTTT.

The chain joins TRBV7-8 to TRBJ2-2; weak D call: TRBD1 (6 bases). The germline CDR1 and CDR2 sequences are SGHVS and FQNEAQ. This CDR3 is built from 18 residues. Trimming left V 5 bases short and J 7 bases short, with 26 bases between. CDR3 in amino acids: CASSAAQTGPRVGGELFF. DNA of the CDR3: TGTGCCAGCAGCGCGGCCCAAACAGGGCCCAGAGTAGGCGGGGAGCTGTTTTTT.

The chain joins TRBV27 to TRBJ1-5; 8 bases fit TRBD1. The V segment lost 5 bases and the J segment 4 bases; nucleotides outside the gene matches: 7. Per the germline V gene, CDR1 is MNHEY and CDR2 is SMNVEV (reference sequence). CDR3 length: 15 residues. The CDR3 is CASSLGQGGNQPQHF. In nucleotides, the CDR3 is TGTGCCAGCAGTCTTGGACAGGGTGGTAATCAGCCCCAGCATTTT.